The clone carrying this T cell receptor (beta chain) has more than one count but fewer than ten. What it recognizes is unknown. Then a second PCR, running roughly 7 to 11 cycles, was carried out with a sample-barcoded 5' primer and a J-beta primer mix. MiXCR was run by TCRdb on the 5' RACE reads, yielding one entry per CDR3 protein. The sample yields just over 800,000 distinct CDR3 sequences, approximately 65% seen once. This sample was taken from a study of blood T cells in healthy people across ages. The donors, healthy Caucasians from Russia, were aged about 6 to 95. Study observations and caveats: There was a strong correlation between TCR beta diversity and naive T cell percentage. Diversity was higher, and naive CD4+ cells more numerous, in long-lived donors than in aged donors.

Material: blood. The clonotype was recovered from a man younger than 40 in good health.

As DNA, the CDR3 is TGTGCCAGCAGTACCGACAGGGACTTTGGCTACACCTTC. This gives the protein CASSTDRDFGYTF. This chain connects TRBV28 to TRBJ1-2, with TRBD1 identical over 7 bases. This CDR3 region has 13 residues. The germline gives CDR1 MDHEN, CDR2 SYDVKM. V gave up 5 bases and J gave up 7 bases; unmatched junction bases: 7.